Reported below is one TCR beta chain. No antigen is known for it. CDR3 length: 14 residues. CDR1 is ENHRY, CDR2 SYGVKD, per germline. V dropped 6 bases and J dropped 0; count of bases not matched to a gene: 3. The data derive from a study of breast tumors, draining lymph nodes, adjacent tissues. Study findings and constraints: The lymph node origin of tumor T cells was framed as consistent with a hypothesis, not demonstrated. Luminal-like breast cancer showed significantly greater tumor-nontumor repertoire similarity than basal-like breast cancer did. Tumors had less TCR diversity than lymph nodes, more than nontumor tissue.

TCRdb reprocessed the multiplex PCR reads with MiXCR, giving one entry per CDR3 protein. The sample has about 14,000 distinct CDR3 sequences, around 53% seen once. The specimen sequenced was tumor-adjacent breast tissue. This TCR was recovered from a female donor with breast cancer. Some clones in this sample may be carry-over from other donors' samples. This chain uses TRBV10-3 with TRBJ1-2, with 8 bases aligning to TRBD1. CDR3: CAIRTGAANYGYTF. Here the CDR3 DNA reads TGTGCCATCAGGACAGGGGCCGCTAACTATGGCTACACCTTC.